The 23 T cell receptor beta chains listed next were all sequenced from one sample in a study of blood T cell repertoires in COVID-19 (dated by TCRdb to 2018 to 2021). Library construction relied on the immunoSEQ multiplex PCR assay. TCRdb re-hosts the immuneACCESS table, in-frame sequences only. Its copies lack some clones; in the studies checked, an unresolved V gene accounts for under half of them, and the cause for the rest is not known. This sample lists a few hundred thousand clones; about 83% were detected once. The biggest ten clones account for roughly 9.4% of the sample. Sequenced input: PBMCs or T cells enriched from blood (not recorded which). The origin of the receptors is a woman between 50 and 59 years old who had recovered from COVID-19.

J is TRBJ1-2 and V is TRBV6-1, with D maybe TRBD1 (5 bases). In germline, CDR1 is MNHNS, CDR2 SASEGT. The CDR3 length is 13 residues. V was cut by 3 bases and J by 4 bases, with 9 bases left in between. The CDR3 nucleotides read TGTGCCAGCAGTGACAGGGCGCCCTATGGCTACACCTTC. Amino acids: CASSDRAPYGYTF.

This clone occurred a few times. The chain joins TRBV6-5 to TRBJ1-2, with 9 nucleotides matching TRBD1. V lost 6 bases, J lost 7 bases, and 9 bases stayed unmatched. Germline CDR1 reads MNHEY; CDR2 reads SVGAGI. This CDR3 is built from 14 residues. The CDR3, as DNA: TGTGCCAGCAGGGGACAGGGACAGGGATTTGGCTACACCTTC. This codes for CASRGQGQGFGYTF.

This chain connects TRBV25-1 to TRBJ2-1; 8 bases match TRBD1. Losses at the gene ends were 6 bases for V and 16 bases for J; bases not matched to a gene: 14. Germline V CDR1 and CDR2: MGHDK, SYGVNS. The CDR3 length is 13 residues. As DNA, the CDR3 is TGTGCCAGCAGCCCCTCTCTACAGGGGGTTTTTTTCTTC. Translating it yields CASSPSLQGVFFF.

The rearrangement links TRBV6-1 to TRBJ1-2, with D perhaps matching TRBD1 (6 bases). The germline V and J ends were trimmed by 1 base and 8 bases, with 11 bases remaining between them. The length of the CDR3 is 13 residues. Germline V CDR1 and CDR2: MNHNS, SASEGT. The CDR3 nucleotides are TGTGCCAGCAGTGAAGGACAGGTCGAGGGCTACACCTTC. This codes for CASSEGQVEGYTF.

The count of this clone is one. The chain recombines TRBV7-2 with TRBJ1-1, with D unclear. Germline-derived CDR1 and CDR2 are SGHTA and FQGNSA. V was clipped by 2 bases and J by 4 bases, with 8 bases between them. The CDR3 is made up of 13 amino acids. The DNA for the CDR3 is TGTGCCAGCAGCTTATGGGCGAGCACTGAAGCTTTCTTT. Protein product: CASSLWASTEAFF.

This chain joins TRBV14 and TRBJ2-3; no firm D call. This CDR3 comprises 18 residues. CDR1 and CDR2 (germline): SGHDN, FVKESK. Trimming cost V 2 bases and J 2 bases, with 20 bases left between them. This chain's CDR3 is CASSQPGMSSIFTDTQYF. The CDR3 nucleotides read TGTGCCAGCAGCCAACCGGGTATGTCCTCGATCTTCACAGATACGCAGTATTTT. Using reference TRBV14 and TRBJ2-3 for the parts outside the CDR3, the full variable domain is EAGVTQFPSHSVIEKGQTVTLRCDPISGHDNLYWYRRVMGKEIKFLLHFVKESKQDESGMPNNRFLAERTGGTYSTLKVQPAELEDSGVYFCASSQPGMSSIFTDTQYFGPGTRLTVL.

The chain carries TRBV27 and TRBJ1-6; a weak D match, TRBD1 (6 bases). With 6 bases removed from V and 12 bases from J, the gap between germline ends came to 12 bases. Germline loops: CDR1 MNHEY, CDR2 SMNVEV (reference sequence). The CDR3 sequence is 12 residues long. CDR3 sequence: CASRSQGLPLHF. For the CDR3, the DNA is TGTGCCAGCAGATCTCAGGGGCTACCCCTCCACTTT.

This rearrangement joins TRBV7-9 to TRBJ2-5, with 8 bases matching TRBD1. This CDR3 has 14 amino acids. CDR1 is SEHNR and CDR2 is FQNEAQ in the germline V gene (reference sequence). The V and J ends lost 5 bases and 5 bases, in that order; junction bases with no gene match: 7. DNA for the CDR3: TGTGCCAGCAGCCAAGGACAGGGTTGGGAGACCCAGTACTTC. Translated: CASSQGQGWETQYF.

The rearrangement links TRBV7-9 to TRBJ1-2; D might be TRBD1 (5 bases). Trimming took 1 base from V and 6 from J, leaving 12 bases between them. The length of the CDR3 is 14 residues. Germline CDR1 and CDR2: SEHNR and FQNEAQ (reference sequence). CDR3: CASSLDRTPNGYTF. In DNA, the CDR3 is TGTGCCAGCAGCTTAGACAGGACCCCTAATGGCTACACCTTC.

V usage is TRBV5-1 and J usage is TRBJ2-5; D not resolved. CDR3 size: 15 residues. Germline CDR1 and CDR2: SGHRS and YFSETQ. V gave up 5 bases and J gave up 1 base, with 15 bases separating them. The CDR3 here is CASSDIDGFQETQYF. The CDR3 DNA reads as TGCGCCAGCAGTGACATTGACGGATTCCAAGAGACCCAGTACTTC.

The DNA of the CDR3 is TGCGCCAGCAGCCAAGATCGGCAGGGGGGCACTGAAGCTTTCTTT. This sequence encodes CASSQDRQGGTEAFF. The chain uses TRBV4-1 and TRBJ1-1, with 7 bases matching TRBD1. Germline V CDR1 and CDR2: MGHRA, YSYEKL. J was trimmed by 4 bases and V by 0 bases; bases with no gene match: 5. The CDR3 has 15 residues.

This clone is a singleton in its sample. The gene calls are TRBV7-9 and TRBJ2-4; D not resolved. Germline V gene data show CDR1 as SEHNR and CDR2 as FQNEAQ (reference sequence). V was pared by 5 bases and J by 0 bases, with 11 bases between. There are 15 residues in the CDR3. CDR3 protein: CASSLMAVAKNIQYF. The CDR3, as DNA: TGTGCCAGCAGCCTTATGGCAGTAGCCAAAAACATTCAGTACTTC. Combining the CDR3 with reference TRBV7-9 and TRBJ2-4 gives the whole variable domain DTGVSQNPRHKITKRGQNVTFRCDPISEHNRLYWYRQTLGQGPEFLTYFQNEAQLEKSRLLSDRFSAERPKGSFSTLEIQRTEQGDSAMYLCASSLMAVAKNIQYFGAGTRLSVL.

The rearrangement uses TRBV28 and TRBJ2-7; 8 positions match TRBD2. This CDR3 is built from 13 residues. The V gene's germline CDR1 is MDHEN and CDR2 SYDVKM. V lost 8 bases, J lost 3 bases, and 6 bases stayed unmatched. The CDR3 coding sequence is TGTGCCAGCTCCGGGGGGGGTTTCTACGAGCAGTACTTC. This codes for CASSGGGFYEQYF.

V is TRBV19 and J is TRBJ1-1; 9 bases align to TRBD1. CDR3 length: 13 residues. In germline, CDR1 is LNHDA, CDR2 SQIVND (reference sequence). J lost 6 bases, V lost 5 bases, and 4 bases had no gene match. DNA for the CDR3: TGTGCCAGTAGTCTTACAGGGGGCCCTGAAGCTTTCTTT. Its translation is CASSLTGGPEAFF.

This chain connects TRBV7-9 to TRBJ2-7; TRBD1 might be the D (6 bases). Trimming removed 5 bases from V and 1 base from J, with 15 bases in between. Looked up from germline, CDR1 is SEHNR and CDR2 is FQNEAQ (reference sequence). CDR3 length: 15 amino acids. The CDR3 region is CASSRTDSGSYEQYF. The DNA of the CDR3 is TGTGCCAGCAGCCGAACGGACAGTGGGTCCTACGAGCAGTACTTC.

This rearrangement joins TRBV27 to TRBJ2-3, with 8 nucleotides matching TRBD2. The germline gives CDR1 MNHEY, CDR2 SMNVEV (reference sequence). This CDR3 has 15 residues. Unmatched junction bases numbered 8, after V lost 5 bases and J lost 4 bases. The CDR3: CASSKYGGAADTQYF. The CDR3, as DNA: TGTGCCAGCAGTAAATACGGGGGGGCAGCAGATACGCAGTATTTT.

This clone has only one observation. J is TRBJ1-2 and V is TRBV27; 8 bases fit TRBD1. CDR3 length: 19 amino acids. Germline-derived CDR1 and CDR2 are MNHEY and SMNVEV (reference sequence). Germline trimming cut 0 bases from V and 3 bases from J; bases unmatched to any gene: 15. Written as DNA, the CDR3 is TGTGCCAGCAGTTTATCGATAATGGCAGGGGGCGCAAAAGACTATGGCTACACCTTC. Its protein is CASSLSIMAGGAKDYGYTF.

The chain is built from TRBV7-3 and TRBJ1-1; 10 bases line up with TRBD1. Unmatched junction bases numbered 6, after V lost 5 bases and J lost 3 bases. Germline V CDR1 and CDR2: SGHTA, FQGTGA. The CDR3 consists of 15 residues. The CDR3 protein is CASSPGQGMDTEAFF. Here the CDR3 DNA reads TGTGCCAGCAGCCCGGGACAGGGGATGGACACTGAAGCTTTCTTT.

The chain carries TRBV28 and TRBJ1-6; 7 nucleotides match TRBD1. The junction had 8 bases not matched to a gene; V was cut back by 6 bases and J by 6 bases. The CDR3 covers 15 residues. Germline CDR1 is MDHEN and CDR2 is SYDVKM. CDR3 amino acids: CASRGSTGVNSPLHF. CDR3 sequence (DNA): TGTGCCAGCAGGGGATCAACAGGGGTTAATTCACCCCTCCACTTT.

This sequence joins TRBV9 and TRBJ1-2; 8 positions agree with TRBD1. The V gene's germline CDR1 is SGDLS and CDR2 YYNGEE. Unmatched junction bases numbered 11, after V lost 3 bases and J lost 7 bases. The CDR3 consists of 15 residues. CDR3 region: CASSGRGQASSGYTF. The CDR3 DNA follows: TGTGCCAGCAGCGGACGGGGACAGGCTTCGTCTGGCTACACCTTC.

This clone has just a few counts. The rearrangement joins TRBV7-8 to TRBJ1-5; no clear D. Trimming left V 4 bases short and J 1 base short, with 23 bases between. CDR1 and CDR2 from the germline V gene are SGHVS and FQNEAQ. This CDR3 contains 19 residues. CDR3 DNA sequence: TGTGCCAGCAGCTACCGTGGGAGGGTTCGGTTAGAGAGCAATCAGCCCCAGCATTTT. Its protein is CASSYRGRVRLESNQPQHF.

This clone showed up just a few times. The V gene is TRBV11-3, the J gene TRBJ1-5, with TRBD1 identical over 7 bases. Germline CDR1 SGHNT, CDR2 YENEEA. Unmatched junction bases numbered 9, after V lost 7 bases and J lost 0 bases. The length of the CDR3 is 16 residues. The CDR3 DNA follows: TGTGCCAGCACATGGAAGGGACAGCATAGCAATCAGCCCCAGCATTTT. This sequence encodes CASTWKGQHSNQPQHF.

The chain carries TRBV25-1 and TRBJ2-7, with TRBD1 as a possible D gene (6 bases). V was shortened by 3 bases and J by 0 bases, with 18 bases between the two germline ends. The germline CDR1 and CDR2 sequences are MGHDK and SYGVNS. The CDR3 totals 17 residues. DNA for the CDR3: TGTGCCAGCAGTGACTTTTGGAGGACAGAGATCTCCTACGAGCAGTACTTC. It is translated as CASSDFWRTEISYEQYF.